This T cell receptor beta chain was identified during a study of vaccination and CD4 T cells after COVID-19. Whole-study context: Post-vaccine sample collection happened at a median of about 10 weeks after dose two, ranging 14 to 241. Whole-study results and caveats: Spike mono-reactive clones accounted for 304 of the 307 vaccine-specific clones found in convalescent patients.

The Oncomine TCR Beta short-read assay was applied to DNA of cultured CD4+ T cells. Each CDR3 protein gets one entry after TCRdb re-called the PCR reads with MiXCR. The sample lists 17,000 or so distinct CDR3 sequences; 20% to 25% were seen once. Germline lookup yields CDR1 MNHNS and CDR2 SASEGT. The CDR3 totals 14 residues. J gave up 1 base and V 6 bases, and 5 bases lay outside the gene matches. Worth noting for this clonotype: Its cognate antigen is unknown.

Treatment of the sample: 10-day PBMC culture with coronavirus spike peptide pools or control peptides (ViraFEST assay). J is TRBJ1-1 and V is TRBV6-1; 7 positions agree with TRBD1. The sequencing sample was made of cultured CD4+ T cells from blood. The TCR sequence derives from a human donor with COVID-19. CDR3 nucleotides: TGTGCCAGCAGGGCCGGACAGGCGAACACTGAAGCTTTCTTT. Translation: CASRAGQANTEAFF.